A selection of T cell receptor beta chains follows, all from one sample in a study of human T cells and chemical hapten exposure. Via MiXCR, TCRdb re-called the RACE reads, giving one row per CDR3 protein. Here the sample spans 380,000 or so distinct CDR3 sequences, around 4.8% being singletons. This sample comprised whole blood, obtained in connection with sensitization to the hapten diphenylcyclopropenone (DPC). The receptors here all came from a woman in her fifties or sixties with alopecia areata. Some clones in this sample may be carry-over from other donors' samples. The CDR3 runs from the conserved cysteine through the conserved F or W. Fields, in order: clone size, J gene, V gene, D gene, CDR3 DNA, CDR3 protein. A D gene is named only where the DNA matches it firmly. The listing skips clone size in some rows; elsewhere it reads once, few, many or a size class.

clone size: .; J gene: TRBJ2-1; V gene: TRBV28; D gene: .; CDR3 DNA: TGTGCCAGAATTTACGGGGAAACCTACAATGAGCAGTTCTTC; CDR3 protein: CARIYGETYNEQFF
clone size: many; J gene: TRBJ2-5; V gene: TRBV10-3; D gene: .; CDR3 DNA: TGTGCCATCAGTGACGGGACCCAGTACTTC; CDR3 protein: CAISDGTQYF
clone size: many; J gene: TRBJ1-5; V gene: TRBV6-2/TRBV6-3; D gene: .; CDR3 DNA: TGTGCCAGCAAGAACAGAAACAATCAGCCCCAGCATTTT; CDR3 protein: CASKNRNNQPQHF
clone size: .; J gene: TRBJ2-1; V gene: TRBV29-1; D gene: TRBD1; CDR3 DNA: TGCAGCGTCCGCCGGACAGGGGGCAGGGAGCAGTTCTTC; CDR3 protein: CSVRRTGGREQFF
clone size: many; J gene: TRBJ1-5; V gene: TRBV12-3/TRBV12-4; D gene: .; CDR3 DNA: TGTGCCAGCAGCCTTACTCGGGGTCAGCCCCAGCATTTT; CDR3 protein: CASSLTRGQPQHF
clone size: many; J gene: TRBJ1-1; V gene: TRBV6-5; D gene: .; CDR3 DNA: TGTGCCAGCAGTTGGAACTTTAACACTGAAGCTTTCTTT; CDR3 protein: CASSWNFNTEAFF
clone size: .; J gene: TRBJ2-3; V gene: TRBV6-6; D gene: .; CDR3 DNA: TGTGCCAGCAGCCAACAGGTCGTAAGCGCAGATACGCAGTATTTT; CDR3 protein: CASSQQVVSADTQYF
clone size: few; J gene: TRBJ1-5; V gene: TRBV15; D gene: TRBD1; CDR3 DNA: TGTGCCACCGCCTATACAGGGGGCGTTCGCAATCAGCCCCAGCATTTT; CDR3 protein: CATAYTGGVRNQPQHF
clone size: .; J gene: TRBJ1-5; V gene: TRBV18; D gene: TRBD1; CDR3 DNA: TGTGCCAGCTCACCGGGACAGGGCGATTATCAGCCCCAGCATTTT; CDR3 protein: CASSPGQGDYQPQHF
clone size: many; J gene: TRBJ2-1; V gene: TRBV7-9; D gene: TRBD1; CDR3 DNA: TGTGCCAGCAGCCGAGACAGGGCCCCCTACAATGAGCAGTTCTTC; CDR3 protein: CASSRDRAPYNEQFF
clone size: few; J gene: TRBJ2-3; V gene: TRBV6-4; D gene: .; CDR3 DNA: TGTGCCAGCAGTGACTCGTTCGGGGGATCAGATACGCAGTATTTT; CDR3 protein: CASSDSFGGSDTQYF
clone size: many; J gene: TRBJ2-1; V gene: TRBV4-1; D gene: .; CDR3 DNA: TGCGCCAGCAGCCAAGTGGTCCCCGCCCCCTACAATGAGCAGTTCTTC; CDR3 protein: CASSQVVPAPYNEQFF
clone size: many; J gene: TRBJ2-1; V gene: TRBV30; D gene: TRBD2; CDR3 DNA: TGTGCCTGGAGTGCCGGACGAACTAGCGGGCGGAGCTCCTACAATGAGCAGTTCTTC; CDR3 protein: CAWSAGRTSGRSSYNEQFF
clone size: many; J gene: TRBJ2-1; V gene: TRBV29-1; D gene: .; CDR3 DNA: TGCAGCGTTGTTATCGGGAGCTCCTACAATGAGCAGTTCTTC; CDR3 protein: CSVVIGSSYNEQFF
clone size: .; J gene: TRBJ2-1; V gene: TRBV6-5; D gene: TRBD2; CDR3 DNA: TGTGCCAGCAGTTACTCTAGCGGGGGGGCCCCCTACAATGAGCAGTTCTTC; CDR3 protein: CASSYSSGGAPYNEQFF
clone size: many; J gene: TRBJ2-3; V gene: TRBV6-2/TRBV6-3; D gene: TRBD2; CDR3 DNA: TGTGCCAGCAGTTACCTGGCTAGCGGGGTCACAGATACGCAGTATTTT; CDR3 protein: CASSYLASGVTDTQYF
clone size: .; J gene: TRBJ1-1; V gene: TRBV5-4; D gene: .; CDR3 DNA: TGTGCCAGCAGCTCATGGCAAGTCACTGAAGCTTTCTTT; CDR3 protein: CASSSWQVTEAFF
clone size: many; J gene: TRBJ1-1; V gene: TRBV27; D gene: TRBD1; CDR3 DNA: TGTGCCAGGGGGGACAGGTTTGAAGCTTTCTTT; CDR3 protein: CARGDRFEAFF
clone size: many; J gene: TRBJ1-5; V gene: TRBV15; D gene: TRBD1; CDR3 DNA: TGTGCCACCAGAAGGGGCAGGGGGCTTGACAATCAGCCCCAGCATTTT; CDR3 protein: CATRRGRGLDNQPQHF
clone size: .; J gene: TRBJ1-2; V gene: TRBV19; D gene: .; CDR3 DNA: TGTGCCAGTAGTATGGGCAGGGTTAACGGCTACACCTTC; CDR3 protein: CASSMGRVNGYTF
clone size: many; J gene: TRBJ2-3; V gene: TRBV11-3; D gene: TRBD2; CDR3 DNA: TGTGCCAGCAGCTCCTGGACTAGCGGGAGTGTCAGAGATACGCAGTATTTT; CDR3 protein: CASSSWTSGSVRDTQYF
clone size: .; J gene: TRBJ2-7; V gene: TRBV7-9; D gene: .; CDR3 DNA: TGTGCCAGCAGCCCAGAGGTAGCGGTAAGCTCCTACGAGCAGTACTTC; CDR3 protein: CASSPEVAVSSYEQYF
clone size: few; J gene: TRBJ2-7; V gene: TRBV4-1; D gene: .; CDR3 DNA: TGCGCCAGCAGCCAAGATAGGGCGGGCCCCTACGAGCAGTACTTC; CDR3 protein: CASSQDRAGPYEQYF
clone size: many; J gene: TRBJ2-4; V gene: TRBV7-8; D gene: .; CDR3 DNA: TGTGCCAGCAGCTTAGCGAGGTTTGAGACCAAAAACATTCAGTACTTC; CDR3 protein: CASSLARFETKNIQYF
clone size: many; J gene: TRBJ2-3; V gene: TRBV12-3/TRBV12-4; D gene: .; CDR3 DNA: TGTGCCAGCAGTTTAGGACAGACAGATACGCAGTATTTT; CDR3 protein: CASSLGQTDTQYF
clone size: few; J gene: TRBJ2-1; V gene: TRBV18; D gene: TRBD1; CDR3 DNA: TGTGCCAGCTCTCCCCGGGACAGGGGCTACAATGAGCAGTTCTTC; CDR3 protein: CASSPRDRGYNEQFF
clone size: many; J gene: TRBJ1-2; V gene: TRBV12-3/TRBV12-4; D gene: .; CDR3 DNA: TGTGCCAGCAGTTCCGGGACGGTCTATGGCTACACCTTC; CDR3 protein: CASSSGTVYGYTF
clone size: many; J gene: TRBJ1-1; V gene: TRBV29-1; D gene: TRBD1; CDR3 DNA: TGCAGCGTTGTCATCAGGGGGAGGAACACTGAAGCTTTCTTT; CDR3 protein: CSVVIRGRNTEAFF
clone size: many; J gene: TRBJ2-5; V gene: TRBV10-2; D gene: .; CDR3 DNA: TGCGCCAGCAGTGAACAGGGAGGAGAGACCCAGTACTTC; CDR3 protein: CASSEQGGETQYF
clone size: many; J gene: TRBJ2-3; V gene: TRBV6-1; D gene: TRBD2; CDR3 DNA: TGTGCCAGCAGCTTTAGCGGGAGTAGCACAGATACGCAGTATTTT; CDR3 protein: CASSFSGSSTDTQYF
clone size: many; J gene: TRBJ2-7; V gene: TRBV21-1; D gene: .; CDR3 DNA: TGTGCCAGCAGCCGAACCGGGGTGTACTTC; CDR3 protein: CASSRTGVYF
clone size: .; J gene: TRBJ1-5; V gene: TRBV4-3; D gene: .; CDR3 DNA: TGCGCCAGCAGCCAAGAACGAGGAGAGCCCCAGCATTTT; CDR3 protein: CASSQERGEPQHF
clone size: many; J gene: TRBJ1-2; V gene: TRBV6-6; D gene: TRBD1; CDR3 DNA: TGTGCCAGCAGTCCCGACAGGGGGCAAGTAGACTATGGCTACACCTTC; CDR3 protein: CASSPDRGQVDYGYTF
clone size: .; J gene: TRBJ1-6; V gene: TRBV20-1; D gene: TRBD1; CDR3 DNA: TGCAGTGCTGGCCTACAGGGGAACTCCTATAATTCACCCCTCCACTTT; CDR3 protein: CSAGLQGNSYNSPLHF
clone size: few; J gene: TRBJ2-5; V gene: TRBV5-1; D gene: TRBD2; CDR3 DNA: TGCGCCAGCAGCTTTTGGCTCCGGTCCCGCGCTAGCGGGGATTCCCAAGAGACCCAGTACTTC; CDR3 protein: CASSFWLRSRASGDSQETQYF
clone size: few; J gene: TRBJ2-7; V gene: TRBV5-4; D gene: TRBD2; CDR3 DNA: TGTGCCAGCAGCTTGTTCGTTAGCGGGGGGTCCGAGCAGTACTTC; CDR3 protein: CASSLFVSGGSEQYF
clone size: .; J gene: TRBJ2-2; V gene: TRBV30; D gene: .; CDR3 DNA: TGTGCCTGGAGCGACAGAGGGAGGAACACCGGGGAGCTGTTTTTT; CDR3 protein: CAWSDRGRNTGELFF
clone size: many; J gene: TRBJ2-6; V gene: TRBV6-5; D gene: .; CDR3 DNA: TGTGCCAGCAGTTACTCCGCAATCTCTGGGGCCAACGTCCTGACTTTC; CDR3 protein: CASSYSAISGANVLTF
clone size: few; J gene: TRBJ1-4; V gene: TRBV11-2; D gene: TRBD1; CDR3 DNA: TGTGCCAGCAGCTCCCGACTGGGACAGGGGGGTGAAAAACTGTTTTTT; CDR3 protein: CASSSRLGQGGEKLFF
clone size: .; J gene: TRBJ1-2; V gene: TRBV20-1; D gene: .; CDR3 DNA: TGCAGTGCTAGAAGGACAGTTGGGGGCTATGGCTACACCTTC; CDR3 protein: CSARRTVGGYGYTF
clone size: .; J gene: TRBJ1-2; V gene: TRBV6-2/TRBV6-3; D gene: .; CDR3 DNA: TGTGCCAGCAGTTTGGACCTGTATAGCTACACCTTC; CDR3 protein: CASSLDLYSYTF
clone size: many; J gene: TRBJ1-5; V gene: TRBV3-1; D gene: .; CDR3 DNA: TGTGCCAGCAGCCAAGGAACCGATAGCAATCAGCCCCAGCATTTT; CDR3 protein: CASSQGTDSNQPQHF
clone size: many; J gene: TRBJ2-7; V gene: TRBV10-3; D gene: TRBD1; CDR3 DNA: TGTGCCATCAGCAGGGACAGAAGCTCCTACGAGCAGTACTTC; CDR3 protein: CAISRDRSSYEQYF
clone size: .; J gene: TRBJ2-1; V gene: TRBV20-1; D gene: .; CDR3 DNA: TGCAGTGCTAGAGAGATTGTCGATGAGCAGTTCTTC; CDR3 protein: CSAREIVDEQFF
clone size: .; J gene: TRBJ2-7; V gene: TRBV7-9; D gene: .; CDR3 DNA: TGTGCCAGCAGCAAGACAGGAACCTCCTACGAGCAGTACTTC; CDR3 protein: CASSKTGTSYEQYF
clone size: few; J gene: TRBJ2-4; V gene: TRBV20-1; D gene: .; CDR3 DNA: TGCAGTGCTAGAGGGAGGGCAGGCATAGCCAAAAACATTCAGTACTTC; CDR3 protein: CSARGRAGIAKNIQYF
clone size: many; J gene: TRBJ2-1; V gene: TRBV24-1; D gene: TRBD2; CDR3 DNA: TGTGCCACCAGTGATTCCCTAGCGGGAGGTGAGCAGTTCTTC; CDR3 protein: CATSDSLAGGEQFF
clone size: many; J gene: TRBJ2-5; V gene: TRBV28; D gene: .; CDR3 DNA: TGTGCCAGCAGTTTACCAGGGGAGACCCAGTACTTC; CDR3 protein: CASSLPGETQYF
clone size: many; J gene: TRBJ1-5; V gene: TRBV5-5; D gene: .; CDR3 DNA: TGTGCCAGCAGCTTAGGTAGTCAGGTCGATCAGCCCCAGCATTTT; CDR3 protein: CASSLGSQVDQPQHF
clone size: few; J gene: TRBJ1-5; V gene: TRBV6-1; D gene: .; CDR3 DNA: TGTGCCAGCAGTGAGTCAGCCTCTCTTGCCCAGCATTTT; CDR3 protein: CASSESASLAQHF
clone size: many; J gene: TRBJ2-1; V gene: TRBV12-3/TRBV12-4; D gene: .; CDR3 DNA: TGTGCCAGCCAAGGGTATGGTGAGCAGTTCTTC; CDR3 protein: CASQGYGEQFF
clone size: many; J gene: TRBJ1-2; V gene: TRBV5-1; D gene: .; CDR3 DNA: TGCGCCAGCAGCTTGGAGGGCCAGCCGCAGTTCCTCTATGGCTACACCTTC; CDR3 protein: CASSLEGQPQFLYGYTF
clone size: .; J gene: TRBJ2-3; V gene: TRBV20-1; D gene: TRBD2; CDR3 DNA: TGCAGTGCTCCTCCACGAGGGCTAGCGGGGGGCACAGATACGCAGTATTTT; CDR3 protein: CSAPPRGLAGGTDTQYF
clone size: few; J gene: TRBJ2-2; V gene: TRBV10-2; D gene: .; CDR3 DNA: TGCGCCAGCAGTGTAGGCCCCGGGGAAGGGACCGGGGAGCTGTTTTTT; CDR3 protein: CASSVGPGEGTGELFF
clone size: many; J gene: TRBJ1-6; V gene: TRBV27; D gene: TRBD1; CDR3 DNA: TGTGCCAGCAGTCCGTCACAGGGGAATAATTCACCCCTCCACTTT; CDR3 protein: CASSPSQGNNSPLHF
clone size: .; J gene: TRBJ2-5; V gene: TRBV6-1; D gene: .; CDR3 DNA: TGTGCCAGCAGTGAGTTGCGGGGATTAGAGACCCAGTACTTC; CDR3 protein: CASSELRGLETQYF
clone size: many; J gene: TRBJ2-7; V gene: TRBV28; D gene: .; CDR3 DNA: TGTGCCAGCAACGCGCCGGGACTTACTGCCTACGAGCAGTACTTC; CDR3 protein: CASNAPGLTAYEQYF
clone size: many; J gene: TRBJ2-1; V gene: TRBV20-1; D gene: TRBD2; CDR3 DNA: TGCAGTGCTAGGGCACTGGGACTAGCGGAATCCTACAATGAGCAGTTCTTC; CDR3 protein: CSARALGLAESYNEQFF